The count of the clone carrying this TCR beta chain is one. As yet, its antigen is unknown. Germline assignment: CDR1 LGHNA and CDR2 YSLEER. V lost 0 bases and J 4 bases, leaving 10 bases between the germline ends. There are 16 residues in the CDR3. The data were taken from a study of OX40 agonist ivuxolimab in advanced cancers. Regarding the study as a whole: Dosing at 0.1 to 3.0 mg/kg was accompanied by clonal expansion of CD4+ and CD8+ blood T cells by week 6.

TCRdb keeps only in-frame clones here, not all; method: immunoSEQ multiplex PCR. Here the sample spans fewer than 85,000 clones, less than 95% being singletons. This TCR derives from an adult with an advanced solid tumor such as melanoma, head and neck, liver or kidney cancer. J is TRBJ1-6 and V is TRBV4-3; tentatively, D is TRBD1 (5 bases). The sequencing used CD4+ or CD8+ T cells sorted from blood, collected in a trial of the OX40 agonist ivuxolimab. The CDR3 here is CASSQDGTDYNSPLHF. The CDR3, as DNA: TGCGCCAGCAGCCAAGATGGGACGGATTATAATTCACCCCTCCACTTT.